This T cell receptor beta chain was sequenced for a study of beta chain features in type 1 diabetes. Per the germline V gene, CDR1 is SNHLY and CDR2 is FYNNEI. V lost 9 bases and J lost 6; bases outside the gene matches: 10. This CDR3 has 14 residues. The entirety of the isolated RNA underwent reverse transcription, so expressed TCRB transcripts were sequenced. Only in-frame clones appear in the TCRdb table, and some are missing; sequencing was by immunoSEQ multiplex PCR. This sample has about 200,000 clones, with roughly 10% found just once. This receptor was identified in a young man in good health. The chain uses TRBV2 and TRBJ2-7; TRBD1 agrees at 11 bases. The sample consisted of central memory CD4+ T cells from blood. The CDR3 is CASSARTGGLEQYF. CDR3 bases: TGTGCCAGTTCCGCCCGGACAGGGGGCCTCGAGCAGTACTTC.